The clone carrying this T cell receptor (beta chain) has ten or more counts. Antigen unknown. The source of the sample is a study of CD8 T cells in ankylosing spondylitis. Study outcomes and limitations: Clones linked to disease were reported to show significant enrichment in matched ankylosing spondylitis synovial fluid.

One entry per CDR3 protein results from TCRdb running MiXCR on the 5' RACE reads. The sample holds some 120,000 distinct CDR3 sequences, around 7% seen once. Trimming removed 4 bases at V and 3 bases at J, with 16 bases between. Germline V gives CDR1 SGHTA, CDR2 FQGNSA. This CDR3 spans 15 amino acids. This sequence originates from a male donor with ankylosing spondylitis or in good health (not recorded which). Sample: blood, either unsorted or a sorted T cell fraction (not recorded which). The J gene is TRBJ2-7, the V gene TRBV7-2; D is undetermined. In nucleotides, the CDR3 is TGTGCCAGCAGCTACACCTTCACAGCTGGCTACGAGCAGTACTTC. Amino acids: CASSYTFTAGYEQYF.